This TCR beta chain originates from a study of Ad26.COV2.S vaccination and SARS-CoV-2 variants. Regarding treatment: 15 to 20 received Ad26.COV2.S at low or high dose, single or two shots; roughly five received placebo; per-sample allocation not given. The samples date from day 63 after the first vaccine or placebo injection. The assay was immunoSEQ multiplex PCR, and TCRdb's table has in-frame clones only and misses some. The table has about 480,000 clones, around 90% seen once. The TCR sequence derives from a person aged 18-65 years who received the Ad26.COV2.S COVID-19 vaccine or a placebo. This specimen was peripheral blood, taken in a trial of Ad26.COV2.S vaccine versus placebo.

The CDR3 DNA reads TGTGCCAGCAGTGAAGGATCCAGGTCCGGCGGTGAGCAGTTCTTC. Amino acid sequence: CASSEGSRSGGEQFF. This chain joins TRBV6-1 and TRBJ2-1; no firm D call. The CDR3 contains 15 residues. In germline, CDR1 is MNHNS, CDR2 SASEGT. Trimming took off 1 base at V and 9 bases at J, with 16 bases between the two ends.